This T cell receptor beta chain was captured in a study of blood T cells in healthy people across ages. V shed 4 bases and J 4 bases; nucleotides not matched to a gene: 6. The CDR3 contains 14 residues. A J-beta primer mix and a sample-barcoded 5' primer were used in a second PCR of about 7 to 12 cycles. Template switching added a 12-random-nucleotide identifier to every cDNA molecule. Each CDR3 protein gets one entry after TCRdb re-called the 5' RACE reads with MiXCR. This sample has approximately 600,000 distinct CDR3 sequences, with roughly 53% found just once. Donors each provided roughly 9.6 milliliters of peripheral blood. Each sample had at least 6.5 million PBMCs isolated. This clonotype occurred a few times. Antigen: not known. Findings and caveats of the study: Total diversity from one million sequenced T cells was likely underestimated.

The genes are TRBV12-3 or TRBV12-4 and TRBJ1-2; TRBD1 agrees at 7 bases. Specimen: blood. This TCR came from a man in his sixties in good health. Here the CDR3 DNA reads TGTGCCAGCAGTTCACCGGGACAGACCTATGGCTACACCTTC. Its translation: CASSSPGQTYGYTF.